This T cell receptor (beta chain) comes out of a study of cytomegalovirus exposure and HLA in healthy donors. The study's findings and limits: Later on, an analysis showed TCR association rates differing by HLA locus, with DRB1 the most and HLA-C the fewest. Donor immune exposure was known only as CMV serostatus. Of the V segments, some could not be distinguished, including TRBV6-2 and TRBV6-3, and were excluded. The study labeled more than 150 TCR beta chains cytomegalovirus-associated.

The sample holds a few counts of this clone. No antigen is known for it. Both 60 Vbeta primers and 13 Jbeta primers went into the PCR. Using immunoSEQ multiplex PCR, the repertoire was profiled, and TCRdb retains in-frame clones only, with some absent. The table includes 85,000 to 120,000 clones, approximately 80% detected once. The J segment lost 1 base and the V segment lost 5 bases, leaving 6 bases of the junction unmatched. The CDR3 length is 15 residues. Germline V CDR1 and CDR2: SEHNR, FQNEAQ (reference sequence). Sequenced input: PBMCs. The receptor was isolated from a male donor in good health and CMV-seropositive. The chain combines TRBV7-9 with TRBJ2-5; TRBD1 matches 8 bases. This chain's CDR3 is CASSPRQGAQETQYF. Here the CDR3 DNA reads TGTGCCAGCAGCCCACGCCAGGGGGCCCAAGAGACCCAGTACTTC.